This is a list of T cell receptor beta chains from one sample in a study of OX40 agonist ivuxolimab in advanced cancers. Generated by immunoSEQ multiplex PCR, the TCRdb table keeps only in-frame clones and is missing some. This table has 50,000 to 70,000 clones, about nine tenths appearing once. The sample here was CD4+ or CD8+ T cells sorted from blood, taken in a trial of the OX40 agonist ivuxolimab. These receptors came from an adult with an advanced solid tumor such as melanoma, head and neck, liver or kidney cancer. Both conserved end residues are part of each CDR3. The order of the fields is J gene, V gene, D gene, clone size, CDR3 protein, CDR3 DNA. The D gene is left open where the match is weak. Expanded clones get a size class; other rows say once, few or many, or leave the size out.

TRBJ2-7	TRBV9	NA	few	CASSVGSQTHYEQYF	TGTGCCAGCAGCGTAGGGAGCCAAACACACTACGAGCAGTACTTC
TRBJ2-1	TRBV6-5	TRBD2	NA	CASRYLGGSSYNEQFF	TGTGCCAGCAGGTACCTTGGCGGGAGCTCCTACAATGAGCAGTTCTTC
TRBJ2-1	TRBV6-6	TRBD2	NA	CASRAILAGDNEQFF	TGTGCCAGCAGAGCCATACTAGCGGGAGATAATGAGCAGTTCTTC
TRBJ1-1	TRBV29-1	NA	NA	CSVVPQVVSQTFF	TGCAGCGTTGTCCCACAGGTTGTGAGCCAAACTTTCTTT
TRBJ2-7	TRBV5-1	TRBD2	NA	CASSSGDLAGAQEQYF	TGCGCCAGCAGCAGTGGGGACCTAGCGGGAGCTCAGGAGCAGTACTTC
TRBJ1-1	TRBV9	TRBD1	NA	CASSAVSRDSGEAFF	TGTGCCAGCAGCGCCGTCTCACGGGACAGCGGAGAAGCTTTCTTT
TRBJ2-3	TRBV2	NA	NA	CASSARLLTDTQYF	TGTGCCAGCAGTGCTAGACTTCTCACAGATACGCAGTATTTT
TRBJ2-7	TRBV10-3	TRBD2	once	CAISGLAGGSYEQYF	TGTGCCATCAGTGGCCTAGCGGGAGGTTCGTACGAGCAGTACTTC
TRBJ1-6	TRBV11-3	TRBD1	NA	CASSSTGTNSPLHF	TGTGCCAGCAGCTCGACAGGGACGAATTCACCCCTCCACTTT
TRBJ2-2	TRBV25-1	TRBD2	NA	CASRCLAGGPNTGELFF	TGTGCCAGCCGATGTCTAGCGGGAGGGCCAAACACCGGGGAGCTGTTTTTT
TRBJ1-1	TRBV6-1	NA	once	CASSRGSEAFF	TGTGCCAGCAGCCGGGGGTCTGAAGCTTTCTTT
TRBJ2-1	TRBV19	NA	NA	CASSIPRSSYNEQFF	TGTGCCAGTAGTATACCTAGGAGCTCCTACAATGAGCAGTTCTTC
TRBJ1-1	TRBV11-2	NA	NA	CASSLDRAAYTEAFF	TGTGCCAGCAGCTTAGATAGAGCAGCCTACACTGAAGCTTTCTTT
TRBJ2-7	TRBV5-3	TRBD2	NA	CARSLVASGTYEQYF	TGTGCCAGAAGCTTGGTGGCTAGCGGCACCTACGAGCAGTACTTC
TRBJ2-5	TRBV6-6	TRBD2	NA	CASSYRTSGIRETQYF	TGTGCCAGCAGTTACCGGACTAGCGGGATAAGAGAGACCCAGTACTTC
TRBJ1-2	TRBV6-1	NA	NA	CASSPDSFNYGYTF	TGTGCCAGCAGCCCGGACAGCTTTAACTATGGCTACACCTTC
TRBJ2-7	TRBV6-5	TRBD2	NA	CASRRTSGAYEQYF	TGTGCCAGCAGAAGGACTAGCGGGGCCTACGAGCAGTACTTC
TRBJ2-1	TRBV7-9	NA	NA	CASIVGQANEQFF	TGTGCCAGCATCGTGGGTCAAGCCAATGAGCAGTTCTTC
TRBJ2-5	TRBV30	NA	NA	CAWSVLQETQYF	TGTGCCTGGAGTGTTCTCCAAGAGACCCAGTACTTC
TRBJ2-3	TRBV30	NA	NA	CAWSVRLSTDTQYF	TGTGCCTGGAGTGTAAGACTTAGCACAGATACGCAGTATTTT
TRBJ1-5	TRBV5-6	NA	NA	CASSLGNQPQHF	TGTGCCAGCAGCTTAGGGAATCAGCCCCAGCATTTT
TRBJ1-1	TRBV14	TRBD1	NA	CASSQLFNRGRGTEAFF	TGTGCCAGCAGCCAACTCTTCAACAGGGGGCGGGGCACTGAAGCTTTCTTT
TRBJ2-5	TRBV4-1	NA	NA	CASSPSPPSVGGGETQYF	TGCGCCAGCAGCCCATCCCCCCCCTCCGTGGGGGGCGGGGAGACCCAGTACTTC
TRBJ2-3	TRBV5-1	NA	NA	CASSLGTPHQDTQYF	TGCGCCAGCAGCTTGGGGACCCCACATCAAGATACGCAGTATTTT
TRBJ2-1	TRBV18	NA	NA	CASSPGLHYNEQFF	TGTGCCAGCTCACCGGGACTCCACTACAATGAGCAGTTCTTC
TRBJ1-5	TRBV5-5	TRBD1	once	CASSLGQGRDQPQHF	TGTGCCAGCAGCTTGGGACAGGGGCGGGATCAGCCCCAGCATTTT
TRBJ1-5	TRBV19	TRBD1	NA	CASSIPFGQGEAQPQHF	TGTGCCAGTAGTATCCCCTTCGGACAGGGTGAGGCTCAGCCCCAGCATTTT
TRBJ2-3	TRBV5-1	TRBD1	NA	CASSSATGGPSTDTQYF	TGCGCCAGCAGCTCGGCAACAGGGGGACCTAGCACAGATACGCAGTATTTT
TRBJ2-7	TRBV30	TRBD1	few	CACGTAFNYEQYF	TGTGCCTGCGGGACAGCATTCAACTACGAGCAGTACTTC
TRBJ2-7	TRBV2	NA	NA	CASSVIGMEYF	TGTGCCAGCAGTGTGATAGGGATGGAGTACTTC
TRBJ1-4	TRBV19	TRBD1	few	CASRRTGNEKLFF	TGTGCCAGTAGGCGGACAGGGAATGAAAAACTGTTTTTT
TRBJ2-5	TRBV6-5	NA	NA	CASSWGSRPQGTQYF	TGTGCCAGCAGTTGGGGCAGCCGACCCCAAGGAACCCAGTACTTC
TRBJ2-7	TRBV27	TRBD2	NA	CASSSPSLAAAIEGRQYF	TGTGCCAGCAGTTCCCCATCCCTAGCGGCCGCCATCGAGGGACGGCAGTACTTC
TRBJ1-1	TRBV5-1	NA	NA	CASSLVGRNSVLMNTEAFF	TGCGCCAGCAGCTTGGTAGGTCGGAATTCCGTTCTCATGAACACTGAAGCTTTCTTT
TRBJ2-5	TRBV28	TRBD2	NA	CASSNPGAGELETQYF	TGTGCCAGCAGCAACCCCGGAGCGGGAGAACTCGAGACCCAGTACTTC
TRBJ2-2	TRBV7-2	NA	NA	CASSLQGRGTGELFF	TGTGCCAGCAGCTTACAGGGGAGGGGCACCGGGGAGCTGTTTTTT
TRBJ2-3	TRBV28	TRBD1	once	CASNRGHSDTQYF	TGTGCCAGCAACAGGGGACACTCAGATACGCAGTATTTT
TRBJ2-3	TRBV19	TRBD2	NA	CASSWGLAGTDTQYF	TGTGCCAGTAGCTGGGGACTAGCGGGAACAGATACGCAGTATTTT
TRBJ2-5	TRBV5-4	NA	once	CASSLGSQGETQYF	TGTGCCAGCAGCTTGGGTAGCCAAGGGGAGACCCAGTACTTC
TRBJ2-1	TRBV11-1	TRBD2	NA	CASSFSGTSVKNEQFF	TGTGCCAGCAGCTTTTCCGGGACTAGCGTAAAAAATGAGCAGTTCTTC
TRBJ2-7	TRBV5-6	NA	NA	CASSLRGSYEQYF	TGTGCCAGCAGCTTGCGGGGCTCCTACGAGCAGTACTTC
TRBJ2-3	TRBV28	NA	NA	CASSMGGSGTDTQYF	TGTGCCAGCAGTATGGGGGGATCGGGCACAGATACGCAGTATTTT
TRBJ1-5	TRBV2	TRBD1	NA	CASTGQGDQPQHF	TGTGCCAGCACCGGACAGGGGGATCAGCCCCAGCATTTT
TRBJ2-6	TRBV19	NA	NA	CASQSRSGANVLTF	TGTGCCAGCCAGAGTCGCTCTGGGGCCAACGTCCTGACTTTC
TRBJ2-3	TRBV19	NA	NA	CASSTIRGANADTQYF	TGTGCCAGTAGTACCATAAGGGGGGCTAACGCAGATACGCAGTATTTT
TRBJ2-2	TRBV19	TRBD1	NA	CASSRQGETTGELFF	TGTGCCAGTAGTAGACAGGGGGAAACCACCGGGGAGCTGTTTTTT
TRBJ2-7	TRBV19	TRBD1	NA	CASSNGQGQSSYEQYF	TGTGCCAGTAGTAACGGACAGGGACAAAGCTCCTACGAGCAGTACTTC
TRBJ2-5	TRBV28	TRBD1	NA	CASSYPGTGVKETQYF	TGTGCCAGCAGTTACCCCGGGACAGGAGTAAAAGAGACCCAGTACTTC
TRBJ1-2	TRBV11-2	TRBD1	NA	CASSAGQELGYTF	TGTGCCAGCAGCGCGGGACAGGAGTTGGGCTACACCTTC
TRBJ1-1	TRBV30	TRBD1	NA	CAWSVTGGTTEAFF	TGTGCCTGGAGTGTGACAGGGGGGACCACTGAAGCTTTCTTT
TRBJ2-1	TRBV9	TRBD2	NA	CASSPTPSGNYNEQFF	TGTGCCAGCAGCCCAACTCCCAGCGGGAACTACAATGAGCAGTTCTTC
TRBJ2-5	TRBV5-4	NA	NA	CASSPPGPRRETQYF	TGTGCCAGCAGCCCCCCTGGACCGCGAAGGGAGACCCAGTACTTC
TRBJ2-7	TRBV6-5	NA	NA	CASSTDSYGIYEQYF	TGTGCCAGCAGTACAGACAGCTACGGGATCTACGAGCAGTACTTC
TRBJ2-5	TRBV9	TRBD2	NA	CASTPGLAGEESQYF	TGTGCCAGCACCCCGGGACTAGCGGGGGAAGAGAGCCAGTACTTC
TRBJ2-2	TRBV11-2	TRBD2	NA	CASSFGSGGRAGELFF	TGTGCCAGCAGCTTCGGGTCTGGCGGGAGAGCCGGGGAGCTGTTTTTT
TRBJ2-1	TRBV5-6	NA	NA	CASSRLLTGTQYNEQFF	TGTGCCAGCAGCCGCTTACTAACCGGGACGCAGTACAATGAGCAGTTCTTC
TRBJ2-5	TRBV7-9	NA	NA	CASSRDGDF	TGTGCCAGCAGTCGGGACGGGGACTTC
TRBJ1-5	TRBV30	NA	NA	CAWSRGIDSGQPQHF	TGTGCCTGGAGTAGAGGGATCGACAGCGGTCAGCCCCAGCATTTT